This TCR beta chain was sequenced for a study of regulatory T cells in long-lasting Graves disease. Per the germline V gene, CDR1 is MGHDK and CDR2 is SYGVNS. Trimming at V came to 3 bases and at J to 6 bases, leaving 8 bases not matched to a gene. The CDR3 has 15 residues. Sequencing libraries for TCR beta were prepared with iRepertoire HTBI primers and Arm-PCR of CDR3 regions. TCRdb itself ran the multiplex PCR reads through MiXCR, one entry per CDR3 protein. This table has hundreds of thousands of distinct CDR3 sequences, roughly 13% appearing once. This clonotype has more than one count but fewer than ten. Time point of the sample: newly diagnosed GD, antithyroid drugs for less than 3 months. The TCR library was made from RNA extracted from PBMCs. These data were also reused for a study on T cells in Graves' hyperthyroidism and ophthalmopathy. Per that study: Most expanded thyroid clonotypes above 0.001 also appeared in blood.

Sequences were derived from peripheral blood mononuclear cells (PBMCs), sampled at new diagnosis, from a patient treated with antithyroid drugs. V gene TRBV25-1 combines with J gene TRBJ2-7, with 10 bases that match TRBD1. The TCR originated in a man under 40 with Graves disease. As DNA, the CDR3 is TGTGCCAGCAGTGACCCAAAGGGGACAGGGGTCGAGCAGTACTTC. Encoded protein: CASSDPKGTGVEQYF.